This T cell receptor beta chain was obtained from a study of blood T cell repertoires in COVID-19 (dated by TCRdb to the early 2020s). Background for the entire study: Samples covering the acute and convalescent phases of COVID-19 were provided by collaborators in the United States, Italy and Spain. The dataset comprised deeply sampled blood TCRbeta repertoires from subjects exposed to, actively infected with, or recovered from COVID-19. HLA class I and class II types, where available, came from metadata supplied by the sample provider rather than from assay-based typing. The prospective study material was composed of cDNA or gDNA derived from T cells, B-cell-depleted T cells, or PBMCs. Samples were obtained from the ongoing ImmuneRACE study (first 160 participants) and from 1,254 subjects provided by 6 global collaborators. Sample metadata almost always included a de-identified subject ID, COVID-19 status, age in years and sex. The repertoires were released in a freely available public database meant as a resource for research on the immune response to SARS-CoV-2. Broad study findings and their caveats: The amount of clinical and demographic metadata varied by source and participant and was provided uncurated.

A remark on this clone: Its antigen remains unidentified. No clone much larger than this one lies a single base away; base qualities are absent.

TCRbeta CDR3 regions were amplified from genomic DNA by means of the immunoSEQ Assay, a bias-controlled multiplex PCR. Per the authors' processing: The number of nucleated cells in each sample was estimated from the amplification of reference gene primers within the assay. Sequence reads were collapsed and filtered to measure the absolute abundance of every unique TCRbeta CDR3 rearrangement. Productive Simpson clonality was computed per sample as the square root of Simpson's diversity index over productive rearrangements. Drawn from immuneACCESS, this table holds only the in-frame rearrangements with V and J called that TCRdb kept. Clones are partly lost; checked studies trace under half to an unresolved V gene and leave the rest unexplained. V and J calls plus clone size are reproduced from that table; the DNA served to infer D and trimming. For this sample there are about 160,000 clones; around 90% appear just once. About 0.6% of the sample is held by the ten biggest clonotypes.

One collaborating source in Seattle enrolled patients while the patients were actively infected and followed the patients over time throughout the course of disease. Each collaborating institution followed its own protocols to collect whole blood in K2EDTA tubes. For TCRbeta analysis, collaborator samples were shipped as frozen whole blood, as isolated PBMCs, or as DNA extracted from either sample type. Including cysteine and phenylalanine, the CDR3 has 15 amino acids. The kept DNA is CDR3 alone, 45 bases in frame from the first base. Via the germline V gene, CDR1 is KGHSH and CDR2 LQKENI. V sheds 0 bases and J sheds 2 bases, leaving 11 bases between their ends.

The sample consisted of peripheral blood. This TCR was sampled from a man aged 55 to 69 with COVID-19, enrolled during active disease. The rearrangement combines TRBV18 with TRBJ2-7, with TRBD1 perhaps the D gene, on 5 matching bases. This receptor carries the CDR3 CASSPPSVTAYEQYF. In nucleotide form, the sequence is TGTGCCAGCTCACCACCGAGTGTGACAGCCTACGAGCAGTACTTC.